Listed here are 10 T cell receptor beta chains from one sample, sequenced in a study of long-term antiretroviral therapy in people with HIV (dated by TCRdb to between 2021 and 2024). The immunoSEQ hsTCRB v3.0 assay was used at survey level resolution for TRB variable region sequencing. TCRdb took over this immuneACCESS table, retaining in-frame rearrangements with V and J assigned. Such tables are incomplete; in checked studies, under half of the missing clones stem from an unresolved V gene, and the remainder is unexplained. This sample lists roughly 16,000 clones; about four fifths were detected once. The ten largest make up around 8% of the sample. The sample was unsorted PBMCs, taken at the start of antiretroviral therapy. These receptors were collected from a man aged 25-45 years with HIV.

The chain joins TRBV5-4 to TRBJ2-7; no firm D call. The germline CDR1 and CDR2 sequences are SGHNT and YYREEE (reference sequence). The CDR3 runs 12 residues. Trimming took off 0 bases at V and 3 bases at J, with 4 bases between the two ends. The CDR3 region has the DNA TGTGCCAGCAGCTTGGCCAACTACGAGCAGTACTTC. As protein: CASSLANYEQYF.

This clone was recorded only once. The rearrangement joins TRBV27 to TRBJ2-7; maybe TRBD2 (6 bases). Germline CDR1 MNHEY, CDR2 SMNVEV (reference sequence). The CDR3 has 14 amino acids. V shed 3 bases and J shed 7 bases, with 16 bases lying between them. This chain's CDR3 is CASSFEAEGYEQYF. The CDR3 DNA reads as TGTGCCAGCAGTTTTGAGGCGGAGGGTTATGAGCAGTACTTC.

This clone was detected once. The chain employs TRBV11-2 and TRBJ2-3; 8 bases line up with TRBD1. Germline loops: CDR1 SGHAT, CDR2 FQNNGV. V dropped 5 bases and J dropped 6; count of bases not matched to a gene: 4. The CDR3 spans 13 residues. The CDR3 is CASSPQGADTQYF. In DNA form, the CDR3 reads TGTGCCAGCAGCCCGCAGGGGGCGGATACGCAGTATTTT. Drawing the rest from reference TRBV11-2 and TRBJ2-3, the complete variable domain is EAGVAQSPRYKIIEKRQSVAFWCNPISGHATLYWYQQILGQGPKLLIQFQNNGVVDDSQLPKDRFSAERLKGVDSTLKIQPAKLEDSAVYLCASSPQGADTQYFGPGTRLTVL.

The V gene is TRBV19, the J gene TRBJ1-4; TRBD1 aligns across 8 bases. CDR3 length: 15 residues. CDR1 is LNHDA, CDR2 SQIVND, per germline (reference sequence). The V and J ends lost 5 bases and 0 bases, in that order; junction bases with no gene match: 2. The chain's CDR3 is CASSPGQATNEKLFF. The CDR3 DNA is TGTGCCAGTAGTCCGGGACAGGCAACTAATGAAAAACTGTTTTTT.

The V call is TRBV5-1, the J call TRBJ2-7; D remains unclear. CDR3 length: 12 residues. Germline V lookup: CDR1 SGHRS, CDR2 YFSETQ. The germline V and J ends were trimmed by 6 bases and 5 bases, with 12 bases remaining between them. CDR3 region: CASNGFLDEQYF. The CDR3 bases are TGCGCCAGCAACGGTTTCCTGGACGAGCAGTACTTC.

In this sample, this clone turned up a few times. The CDR3 spells CASSIPPGETQYF. The CDR3 coding sequence is TGTGCCAGTAGTATTCCTCCCGGAGAGACCCAGTACTTC. This chain connects TRBV19 to TRBJ2-5; no reliable D call. The CDR3 runs 13 residues. Trimming removed 3 bases at V and 4 bases at J, with 9 bases between. CDR1 is LNHDA, CDR2 SQIVND, per germline (reference sequence).

The chain couples TRBV2 to TRBJ1-1; TRBD1 matches at 7 bases. The V gene's germline CDR1 is SNHLY and CDR2 FYNNEI. J gave up 3 bases and V 9 bases, and 16 bases lay outside the gene matches. This CDR3 contains 16 residues. The CDR3 here is CARERQGDLRDTEAFF. The CDR3 nucleotides read TGTGCCAGGGAAAGACAGGGAGATTTAAGAGACACTGAAGCTTTCTTT.

This clone was recorded only once. The chain employs TRBV2 and TRBJ2-1; D may be TRBD2 (5 bases). The CDR3 consists of 15 residues. Trimming took off 4 bases at V and 7 bases at J, with 17 bases between the two ends. CDR1 SNHLY and CDR2 FYNNEI come from the germline V gene. In nucleotides, the CDR3 is TGTGCCAGCAGTGCGGTCCGGACTCCGTCTAATGAGCAGTTCTTC. Protein sequence: CASSAVRTPSNEQFF. The variable domain in full, completed from reference TRBV2 and TRBJ2-1, reads EPEVTQTPSHQVTQMGQEVILRCVPISNHLYFYWYRQILGQKVEFLVSFYNNEISEKSEIFDDQFSVERPDGSNFTLKIRSTKLEDSAMYFCASSAVRTPSNEQFFGPGTRLTVL.

This clone was found a few times. The chain uses TRBV28 and TRBJ1-6; TRBD1 aligns across 8 bases. Trimming cost V 5 bases and J 7 bases; bases outside gene matches: 4. From germline, CDR1 is MDHEN and CDR2 SYDVKM. The CDR3 spans 14 residues. CDR3 bases: TGTGCCAGCAGTGGACAGGGAGAAAATTCACCCCTCCACTTT. Its protein is CASSGQGENSPLHF.

V and J are TRBV7-6 and TRBJ2-7; TRBD1 might be the D (7 bases). From germline, CDR1 is SGHVS and CDR2 FNYEAQ. This CDR3 has 16 amino acids. Trimming stripped 0 bases from V and 6 bases from J, with 18 bases between. CDR3 residues: CASSLAGQTSSSEQYF. In DNA, the CDR3 is TGTGCCAGCAGCTTAGCGGGACAGACTAGTTCATCCGAGCAGTACTTC.